This entry lists 7 T cell receptor beta chains sequenced from one sample in a study of early T cells in non-severe SARS-CoV-2 infection. MiXCR, run by TCRdb on the 5' RACE reads, gives a single entry per CDR3 protein. Of just over 65,000 distinct CDR3 sequences in the sample, approximately 13% are singletons; the top ten hold roughly 8%. The sequenced sample was whole blood. Receptors originate from an adult who was a healthcare worker with PCR-confirmed SARS-CoV-2 infection or an uninfected control (not recorded which).

This clonotype was observed a handful of times. The junction departs from germline at one end; a sequencing error may be responsible. J is TRBJ2-7 and V is TRBV4-2; possible D gene TRBD2, 5 bases. Germline-derived CDR1 and CDR2 are LGHNA and YNFKEQ. The CDR3 totals 15 residues. CDR3 DNA: TGTGCCAGCAGCCAAGGCCTACGCGGGCCCTACGAGCAGCACTTC. Translating gives CASSQGLRGPYEQHF.

This chain uses TRBV4-1 with TRBJ2-1; the D gene is possibly TRBD2 (6 bases). CDR3 size: 15 residues. From germline, CDR1 is MGHRA and CDR2 YSYEKL. V was pared by 0 bases and J by 0 bases, with 6 bases between. The CDR3 DNA follows: TGCGCCAGCAGCCAAGATAGCGGCTCCTACAATGAGCAGTTCTTC. It encodes CASSQDSGSYNEQFF.

V usage is TRBV3-1 and J usage is TRBJ2-5; 10 bases are a match to TRBD2. V gave up 6 bases and J gave up 5 bases; unmatched junction bases: 18. The CDR3 has 18 amino acids. The V gene's germline CDR1 is LGHDT and CDR2 YNNKEL (reference sequence). The CDR3 here is CASSTGTSENTLRETQYF. The CDR3 region has the DNA TGTGCCAGCAGTACCGGGACTAGCGAAAATACACTTCGGGAGACCCAGTACTTC.

This chain links TRBV12-3 or TRBV12-4 with TRBJ2-1; 8 bases are a match to TRBD1. CDR3 length equals 16 residues. The J segment lost 4 bases and the V segment lost 5 bases, leaving 10 bases of the junction unmatched. The CDR3, as DNA: TGTGCCAGCAGTCTATCATCAGGGGGCGGGTACAATGAGCAGTTCTTC. This sequence encodes CASSLSSGGGYNEQFF.

This clonotype appeared a few times. The CDR3 coding sequence is TGTGCCAGCACTTGGCAGGGAGGTTTCGCCGAGCAGTACTTC. Translated, it gives CASTWQGGFAEQYF. The chain links TRBV2 to TRBJ2-7; D might be TRBD2 (6 bases). This CDR3 spans 14 amino acids. V lost 7 bases and J 6 bases, leaving 19 bases between the germline ends. Germline V gives CDR1 SNHLY, CDR2 FYNNEI.

CDR3 region: CSMRTGVGTDTQYF. The CDR3, as DNA: TGCAGCATGCGGACAGGAGTGGGCACAGATACGCAGTATTTT. This chain links TRBV29-1 with TRBJ2-3, with 7 bases identical to TRBD1. The J segment lost 1 base and the V segment lost 8 bases, leaving 9 bases of the junction unmatched. The CDR3 is made up of 14 amino acids. The germline V gene encodes CDR1 SQVTM and CDR2 ANQGSEA.

This clonotype was counted between two and nine times. The gene calls are TRBV5-1 and TRBJ2-3, with a weak D call TRBD1 (6 bases). The V and J ends lost 4 bases and 0 bases respectively, with 21 bases between them. The germline CDR1 and CDR2 sequences are SGHRS and YFSETQ. This CDR3 spans 18 amino acids. CDR3 DNA sequence: TGCGCCAGCAGCCTCCTGGGGAGACAGGAGACAAGCACAGATACGCAGTATTTT. Residues: CASSLLGRQETSTDTQYF.